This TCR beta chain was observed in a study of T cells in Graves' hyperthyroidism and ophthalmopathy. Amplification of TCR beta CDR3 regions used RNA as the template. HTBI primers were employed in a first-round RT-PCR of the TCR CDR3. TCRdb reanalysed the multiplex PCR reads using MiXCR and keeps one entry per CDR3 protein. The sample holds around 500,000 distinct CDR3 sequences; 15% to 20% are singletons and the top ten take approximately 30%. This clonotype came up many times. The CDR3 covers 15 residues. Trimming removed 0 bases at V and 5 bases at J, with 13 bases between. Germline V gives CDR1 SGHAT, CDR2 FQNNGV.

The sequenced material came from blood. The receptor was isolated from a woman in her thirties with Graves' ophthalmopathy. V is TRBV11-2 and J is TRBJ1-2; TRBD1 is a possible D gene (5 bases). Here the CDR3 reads CASSLDLAGSYGYTF. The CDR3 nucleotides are TGTGCCAGCAGCTTAGATTTGGCAGGGTCTTATGGCTACACCTTC. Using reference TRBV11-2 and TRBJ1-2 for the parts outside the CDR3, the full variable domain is EAGVAQSPRYKIIEKRQSVAFWCNPISGHATLYWYQQILGQGPKLLIQFQNNGVVDDSQLPKDRFSAERLKGVDSTLKIQPAKLEDSAVYLCASSLDLAGSYGYTFGSGTRLTVV.